The TCR beta chain described here comes from a study of blood T cell repertoires in COVID-19. A Seattle source enrolled patients during active infection and followed them longitudinally. The V gene lost 3 bases and the J gene lost 3 bases, with 15 bases spanning the gap. The CDR3 loop spans 16 amino acids. Germline loops: CDR1 MNHEY, CDR2 SMNVEV (reference sequence). Original handling: Estimates of nucleated cell counts were drawn from the amplification of reference gene primers. Sequenced by immunoSEQ multiplex PCR; TCRdb stores in-frame clones only, minus some. V, J and clone size reflect that table, while D and trimming were determined from the DNA. The sample records some 390,000 clones, around 89% being singletons.

The origin of this receptor is a woman aged 40 to 50 with COVID-19, enrolled during active disease. Sequenced: peripheral blood. This rearrangement joins TRBV27 to TRBJ1-3; no definite D call. CDR3 coding DNA: TGTGCCAGCAGTTTGTCCCACATCAGCGGTGGAAACACCATATATTTT. It encodes CASSLSHISGGNTIYF.